Each of the 18 T cell receptor beta chains below was sequenced from the same sample in a study of T cell responses to AZD1222 COVID-19 vaccine. Sequencing used immunoSEQ multiplex PCR; TCRdb keeps in-frame clones, though not all of them. Found here are about 150,000 clones, approximately 87% of them singletons; the top ten hold roughly 5%. The sequencing used peripheral blood, collected on day 0 of MenACWY control vaccination. The receptors were sampled from an adult in good health.

V and J are TRBV24-1 and TRBJ2-1, with 7 positions matching TRBD1. Germline loops: CDR1 KGHDR, CDR2 SFDVKD. Trimming took 3 bases from V and 5 from J; bases not matched to a gene: 15. This CDR3 is 18 amino acids long. CDR3 nucleotides: TGTGCCACCAGTGATCCAAGACAGGGTCCAGTCTCGAACAATGAGCAGTTCTTC. This sequence encodes CATSDPRQGPVSNNEQFF.

The J gene is TRBJ2-2, the V gene TRBV19, with unresolved D. In germline, CDR1 is LNHDA, CDR2 SQIVND (reference sequence). This CDR3 comprises 13 residues. Trimming removed 2 bases from V and 6 bases from J, with 7 bases in between. CDR3 nucleotide sequence: TGTGCCAGTAGTATATCCCGCGCCGGGGAGCTGTTTTTT. Its translation is CASSISRAGELFF.

This CDR3 reads CASSSWAGEETQYF. Written as DNA, the CDR3 is TGTGCCAGCAGCTCCTGGGCAGGGGAAGAGACCCAGTACTTC. The genes are TRBV7-2 and TRBJ2-5; TRBD1 is a possible D gene (6 bases). The V gene lost 4 bases and the J gene lost 3 bases, with 12 bases spanning the gap. The CDR3 contains 14 residues. From germline, CDR1 is SGHTA and CDR2 FQGNSA.

This sequence joins TRBV4-1 and TRBJ1-2; the match to TRBD1 covers 10 bases. This CDR3 has 16 residues. The V segment lost 4 bases and the J segment 0 bases; nucleotides outside the gene matches: 5. Per the germline V gene, CDR1 is MGHRA and CDR2 is YSYEKL. This CDR3 reads CASSLGTGEANYGYTF. CDR3 coding DNA: TGCGCCAGCAGCCTCGGGACAGGGGAGGCTAACTATGGCTACACCTTC.

The rearrangement joins TRBV27 to TRBJ2-7; D unclear. CDR3 length: 12 amino acids. Germline V lookup: CDR1 MNHEY, CDR2 SMNVEV (reference sequence). Trimming took 9 bases from V and 6 from J, leaving 15 bases between them. CDR3 in amino acids: CASGRWTAEQYF. CDR3 nucleotide sequence: TGTGCCAGTGGCCGGTGGACGGCCGAGCAGTACTTC.

This chain links TRBV4-3 with TRBJ2-3; D is unclear. The V and J ends lost 2 bases and 4 bases respectively, with 4 bases between them. This CDR3 is built from 12 residues. Germline V gene lookup returns CDR1 LGHNA and CDR2 YSLEER. The CDR3 loop reads CASSQRADTQYF. The CDR3 bases are TGCGCCAGCAGCCAAAGGGCAGATACGCAGTATTTT.

The chain joins TRBV15 to TRBJ1-4, with TRBD1 matching over 9 bases. This CDR3 comprises 13 residues. V shed 8 bases and J 4 bases; nucleotides not matched to a gene: 2. The germline gives CDR1 LNHNV, CDR2 YYDKDF (reference sequence). The chain's CDR3 is CATGTGNNEKLFF. The CDR3 DNA is TGTGCCACCGGGACAGGGAATAATGAAAAACTGTTTTTT.

The table lists this clone with a count of one. The rearrangement links TRBV3-1 (or the pseudogene TRBV3-2) to TRBJ1-4; D gene unclear. CDR1 and CDR2 from the germline V gene are LGHDT and YNNKEL (reference sequence). Trimming removed 1 base from V and 8 bases from J, with 5 bases in between. There are 12 residues in the CDR3. This CDR3 is CASSQGSEKLFF. CDR3 sequence (DNA): TGTGCCAGCAGCCAAGGGTCAGAAAAACTGTTTTTT.

V usage is TRBV19 and J usage is TRBJ1-2, with a possible D match to TRBD1 (5 bases). This CDR3 contains 14 residues. V was trimmed by 6 bases and J by 3 bases, leaving 14 bases between them. Germline V CDR1 and CDR2: LNHDA, SQIVND (reference sequence). The CDR3 DNA reads TGTGCCAGTAGATCCGGGGGGTCGGACTATGGCTACACCTTC. This gives the protein CASRSGGSDYGYTF.

The chain has TRBV9 and TRBJ1-4; no clear D. CDR1 is SGDLS, CDR2 YYNGEE, per germline. V was shortened by 7 bases and J by 4 bases, with 17 bases between the two germline ends. The CDR3 spans 15 residues. In DNA, the CDR3 is TGTGCCAGCGGAATAGGGTCCGTCTATAATGAAAAACTGTTTTTT. Encoded protein: CASGIGSVYNEKLFF.

CDR3 residues: CASSPDRGGEQYV. The CDR3, as DNA: TGTGCCAGCAGCCCGGACAGGGGGGGCGAGCAGTACGTC. The chain employs TRBV6-5 and TRBJ2-7; 10 bases match TRBD1. The CDR3 totals 13 residues. The V gene end was trimmed by 6 bases and the J gene end by 6 bases; junction bases not matched to a gene: 5. CDR1 MNHEY and CDR2 SVGAGI come from the germline V gene.

The chain recombines TRBV6-5 with TRBJ1-1; maybe TRBD1 (5 bases). CDR3 size: 14 residues. Germline CDR1 reads MNHEY; CDR2 reads SVGAGI. V shed 5 bases and J shed 6 bases, with 16 bases lying between them. DNA of the CDR3: TGTGCCAGCAGTAACGTCAGGGCAGCCTCTGAAGCTTTCTTT. It encodes CASSNVRAASEAFF.

This clone showed up just once. This chain uses TRBV5-6 with TRBJ2-5; 7 nucleotides align to TRBD1. CDR1 SGHDT and CDR2 YYEEEE come from the germline V gene. The V segment lost 5 bases and the J segment 2 bases; nucleotides outside the gene matches: 3. The CDR3 runs to 13 residues. This CDR3 reads CASSGTVQETQYF. As DNA, the CDR3 is TGTGCCAGCAGTGGGACAGTTCAAGAGACCCAGTACTTC.

V gene TRBV7-9 combines with J gene TRBJ1-1, with D possibly being TRBD1 (5 bases). The length of the CDR3 is 16 residues. Trimming took off 2 bases at V and 5 bases at J, with 18 bases between the two ends. From germline, CDR1 is SEHNR and CDR2 FQNEAQ (reference sequence). The CDR3 nucleotides read TGTGCCAGCAGCTTACAGGACCTCCCAGGGCGGACTGAAGCTTTCTTT. This gives the protein CASSLQDLPGRTEAFF.

The genes are TRBV6-5 and TRBJ2-2, with D tentatively TRBD1 or TRBD2 (5 bases each). The ends were cut back, 1 base at V and 5 bases at J, with 8 bases in the middle. This CDR3 has 14 amino acids. The germline V gene has CDR1 MNHEY and CDR2 SVGAGI. This CDR3 is CASSYLRGTGELFF. The DNA for the CDR3 is TGTGCCAGCAGTTACTTGAGGGGAACCGGGGAGCTGTTTTTT.

The genes are TRBV5-1 and TRBJ1-5; D gene unclear. Trimming removed 4 bases at V and 8 bases at J, with 16 bases between. Germline V gene lookup returns CDR1 SGHRS and CDR2 YFSETQ. This CDR3 comprises 14 residues. As DNA, the CDR3 is TGCGCCAGCAGCCGGACCGGGGAGGAAGAGCCCCAGCATTTT. Encoded protein: CASSRTGEEEPQHF.

The chain carries TRBV27 and TRBJ2-2; the match to TRBD2 covers 7 bases. The CDR3 has 15 amino acids. V lost 2 bases, J lost 0 bases, and 0 bases stayed unmatched. Germline CDR1 is MNHEY and CDR2 is SMNVEV (reference sequence). CDR3 sequence reads: CASSLGLANTGELFF. CDR3 DNA: TGTGCCAGCAGTTTAGGACTAGCGAACACCGGGGAGCTGTTTTTT.

The gene calls are TRBV9 and TRBJ1-4; D gene uncertain. This CDR3 has 13 residues. Germline lookup yields CDR1 SGDLS and CDR2 YYNGEE. Trimming cost V 0 bases and J 5 bases, with 5 bases left between them. The CDR3: CASSVGPNEKLFF. CDR3 nucleotide sequence: TGTGCCAGCAGCGTAGGACCAAATGAAAAACTGTTTTTT.